The clone carrying this T cell receptor beta chain has just a few counts. Its antigen remains unknown. The data originate from a study of beta chain features in type 1 diabetes. The V and J ends lost 3 bases and 0 bases respectively, with 7 bases between them. From germline, CDR1 is SGHAT and CDR2 FQNNGV. The CDR3 has 14 amino acids. Every isolated RNA sample was fully reverse transcribed, so sequencing captured expressed TCRB transcripts. Deep immunoSEQ sequencing covered naive, central memory and regulatory T cell samples. Sequencing used immunoSEQ multiplex PCR; TCRdb keeps in-frame clones, though not all of them. The sample includes about 300,000 clones, roughly 13% of them seen just once. Study outcomes and limitations: Equally in patients and controls, shorter templates might have been favored by PCR. Type 1 diabetes patients had moderately but significantly shorter TCRB CDR3s in all four CD4+ subsets. For patients, the naive, central memory and Treg TCRB repertoires appeared more alike than for healthy donors.

Each sorted population was over 98% pure. The sample comprised naive CD4+ T cells from blood. The J gene is TRBJ2-3, the V gene TRBV11-2; the D is unclear. The TCR sequence derives from a young woman with type 1 diabetes. This chain's CDR3 is CASSFYSSTDTQYF. The CDR3 DNA follows: TGTGCCAGCAGCTTCTACTCTAGCACAGATACGCAGTATTTT.